Sequencing of this T cell receptor beta chain was carried out in a study of shared clonotypes between healthy human individuals. Study-level information: Three CD4 naive, three CD4 memory, two CD8 naive and one CD8 memory plate were used per donor. Study conclusions and caveats: In the sorted subsets, rarefaction showed sequencing was incomplete despite large depth.

With 2 bases clipped from V and 4 bases from J, the junction kept 3 bases outside the gene matches. The CDR3 has 15 amino acids. In germline, CDR1 is SGHTA, CDR2 FQGNSA. To note about this clone: Its antigen remains unknown.

Only in-frame clones appear in the TCRdb table, and some are missing; sequencing was by immunoSEQ multiplex PCR. The sample includes roughly 2.5 million clones, just over 90% seen only once; the top ten take 0.13% to 0.15%. The chain employs TRBV7-2 and TRBJ2-3; 10 positions agree with TRBD2. The sequencing input was naive CD4+ T cells sorted from blood. Subset reported: CD45RA+ positively selected. The clonotype was recovered from a man younger than 35 in good health. The CDR3 sequence is CASSLTSGVADTQYF. In DNA form, the CDR3 reads TGTGCCAGCAGCTTAACTAGCGGGGTGGCAGATACGCAGTATTTT.